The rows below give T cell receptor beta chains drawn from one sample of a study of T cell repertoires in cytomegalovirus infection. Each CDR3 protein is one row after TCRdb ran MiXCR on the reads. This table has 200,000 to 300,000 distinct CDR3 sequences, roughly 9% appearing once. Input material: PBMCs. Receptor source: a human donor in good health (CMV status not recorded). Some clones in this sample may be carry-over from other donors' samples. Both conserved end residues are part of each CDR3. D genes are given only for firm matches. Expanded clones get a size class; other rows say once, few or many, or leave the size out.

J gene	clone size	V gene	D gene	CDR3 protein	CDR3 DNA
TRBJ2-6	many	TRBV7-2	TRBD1	CASSSDRGLYSGANVLTF	TGTGCCAGCAGCTCTGACAGGGGGCTATACTCTGGGGCCAACGTCCTGACTTTC
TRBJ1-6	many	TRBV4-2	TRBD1	CASSQGTGDSPLHF	TGTGCCAGCAGCCAGGGGACAGGGGATTCACCCCTCCACTTT
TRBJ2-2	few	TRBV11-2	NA	CASSFSESYTGELFF	TGTGCCAGCAGCTTTAGCGAGTCTTACACCGGGGAGCTGTTTTTT
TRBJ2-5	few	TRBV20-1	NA	CSARVERREETQYF	TGCAGTGCTAGAGTTGAGCGCAGGGAAGAGACCCAGTACTTC
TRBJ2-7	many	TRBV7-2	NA	CASSLLYEQYF	TGTGCCAGCAGCCTCCTCTACGAGCAGTACTTC
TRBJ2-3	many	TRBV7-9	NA	CASSLAGTGTDTQYF	TGTGCCAGCAGCTTAGCGGGGACTGGCACAGATACGCAGTATTTT
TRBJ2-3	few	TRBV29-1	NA	CSVRPASTDTQYF	TGCAGCGTCAGGCCAGCTAGCACAGATACGCAGTATTTT
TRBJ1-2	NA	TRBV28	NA	CAGNGAHNYGYTF	TGTGCCGGAAACGGCGCTCATAACTATGGCTACACCTTC
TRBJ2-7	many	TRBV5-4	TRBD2	CASSVPTSGIYEQYF	TGTGCCAGCAGCGTTCCTACTAGCGGGATTTACGAGCAGTACTTC
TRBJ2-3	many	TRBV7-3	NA	CASGREDTDTQYF	TGTGCCAGCGGCAGGGAGGACACAGATACGCAGTATTTT
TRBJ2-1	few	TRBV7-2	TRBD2	CASSPGTSGFPYNEQFF	TGTGCCAGCAGCCCCGGGACTAGCGGGTTCCCCTACAATGAGCAGTTCTTC
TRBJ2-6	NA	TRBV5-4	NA	CASSFQVPGANVLTF	TGTGCCAGCAGCTTCCAGGTTCCTGGGGCCAACGTCCTGACTTTC
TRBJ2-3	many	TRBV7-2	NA	CASSKSVGGGSDTQYF	TGTGCCAGCAGCAAAAGCGTAGGGGGGGGTTCAGATACGCAGTATTTT
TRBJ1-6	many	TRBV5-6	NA	CASSPGVTYNSPLHF	TGTGCCAGCAGCCCAGGGGTGACCTATAATTCACCCCTCCACTTT
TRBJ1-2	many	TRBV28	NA	CASSSYQTGYGYTF	TGTGCCAGCAGTTCCTACCAGACGGGATATGGCTACACCTTC
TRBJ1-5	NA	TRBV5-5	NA	CASSLSGQGGNQPQHF	TGTGCCAGCAGCTTGAGCGGGCAGGGCGGCAATCAGCCCCAGCATTTT
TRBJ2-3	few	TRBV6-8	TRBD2	CASSWASGTDTQYF	TGTGCCAGCAGTTGGGCTAGCGGGACAGATACGCAGTATTTT